A selection of T cell receptor beta chains follows, all from one sample in a study of T cells in localized non-small cell lung cancer. Data came from immunoSEQ multiplex PCR; TCRdb stores just in-frame clones and leaves some out. The table lists about 2,800 clones, less than 30% of them singletons. The sequenced sample was lung tumor tissue, obtained before any cancer treatment. All receptors come from a man aged 35-75 years with stage I lung adenocarcinoma. CDR3s include the opening cysteine and the closing phenylalanine or tryptophan. The D gene is left open where the match is weak. Rows give clone size only sometimes, using once, few, many, or a class for an expanded clone.

j_call v_call d_call clone_size cdr3_aa cdr3_nt
TRBJ1-2 TRBV30 - - CAWTADPMVRFGYTF TGTGCCTGGACGGCGGATCCTATGGTGAGGTTTGGTTACACCTTC
TRBJ2-1 TRBV9 TRBD2 few CASSVDSGRANTYNEQFF TGTGCCAGCAGCGTAGACAGCGGGAGGGCGAATACCTACAATGAGCAGTTCTTC
TRBJ1-2 TRBV30 TRBD1 - CAWGKTGASAYGYTF TGTGCCTGGGGGAAAACAGGGGCTTCAGCATATGGCTACACCTTC
TRBJ2-3 TRBV9 TRBD2 medium-sized CASSVGTSGTDTQYF TGTGCCAGCAGCGTAGGAACTAGCGGCACAGATACGCAGTATTTT
TRBJ2-5 TRBV19 - - CASSTPGAQETQYF TGTGCCAGTAGTACTCCTGGCGCCCAAGAGACCCAGTACTTC
TRBJ2-3 TRBV6-8 - few CASSYAKDTQYF TGTGCCAGCAGTTACGCCAAAGATACGCAGTATTTT
TRBJ2-1 TRBV6-8 TRBD2 - CASSYPGTSGSYNEQFF TGTGCCAGCAGTTACCCAGGGACTAGCGGGTCCTACAATGAGCAGTTCTTC
TRBJ2-1 TRBV28 - - CASSLAGYEQFF TGTGCCAGCAGTTTAGCGGGATATGAGCAGTTCTTC
TRBJ2-1 TRBV5-1 TRBD2 - CASSYDPPGTSGPGEQFF TGCGCCAGCAGTTACGACCCCCCCGGGACTAGCGGACCAGGGGAGCAGTTCTTC
TRBJ1-2 TRBV6-8 TRBD1 few CASPDRGGGYTF TGTGCCAGCCCCGACAGGGGAGGTGGCTACACCTTC
TRBJ1-1 TRBV18 - - CASSPRQEPTNTEAFF TGTGCCAGCTCCCCGCGACAGGAGCCGACGAACACTGAAGCTTTCTTT
TRBJ2-6 TRBV30 - - CAWSVWVRASGANVLTF TGTGCCTGGAGTGTATGGGTCAGGGCTTCTGGGGCCAACGTCCTGACTTTC
TRBJ1-4 TRBV5-1 - - CASSLEGTGEKLFF TGCGCCAGCAGCTTGGAAGGGACTGGCGAAAAACTGTTTTTT
TRBJ1-5 TRBV9 - few CASRREAGNQPQHF TGTGCCAGCAGGAGGGAAGCGGGCAATCAGCCCCAGCATTTT
TRBJ2-1 TRBV28 - few CASSRGGSNEQFF TGTGCCAGCAGCCGAGGGGGTAGCAATGAGCAGTTCTTC
TRBJ2-5 TRBV9 TRBD1 - CASRRGLGETQYF TGTGCCAGCAGAAGGGGGCTAGGGGAGACCCAGTACTTC
TRBJ1-2 TRBV11-3 - - CASSPTGGEGFRGYTF TGTGCCAGCAGCCCCACGGGGGGCGAAGGGTTTCGGGGCTACACCTTC
TRBJ1-5 TRBV6-8 - medium-sized CASSYSLNQPQHF TGTGCCAGCAGTTACTCTCTAAATCAGCCCCAGCATTTT
TRBJ2-1 TRBV5-1 TRBD2 - CASRGTSGSFNEQFF TGCGCCAGCAGAGGGACTAGCGGGAGTTTCAATGAGCAGTTCTTC
TRBJ2-2 TRBV2 - - CASSEARQNTGELFF TGTGCCAGCAGTGAAGCGCGGCAGAACACCGGGGAGCTGTTTTTT
TRBJ2-1 TRBV9 - few CASSVAHGRPNEQFF TGTGCCAGCAGCGTAGCTCATGGACGCCCCAATGAGCAGTTCTTC
TRBJ2-7 TRBV30 - - CAWSVESGLEQYF TGTGCCTGGAGTGTTGAGAGCGGGCTCGAGCAGTACTTC
TRBJ2-2 TRBV4-1 - - CASSRGNGGSGTGELFF TGCGCCAGCAGCCGGGGAAACGGAGGGAGTGGCACCGGGGAGCTGTTTTTT
TRBJ2-1 TRBV6-8 TRBD1 few CASSYSQGANEQFF TGTGCCAGCAGTTACTCCCAGGGGGCAAATGAGCAGTTCTTC
TRBJ1-2 TRBV19 - - CASSIVGGENGYTF TGTGCCAGTAGTATAGTGGGGGGCGAGAATGGCTACACCTTC
TRBJ1-1 TRBV30 - - CAWSVEGFGTEAFF TGTGCCTGGAGTGTGGAGGGATTCGGCACTGAAGCTTTCTTT